Below, 17 T cell receptor beta chains from the same sample are listed, as sequenced in a study of cytomegalovirus exposure and HLA in healthy donors. The PCR ran on 60 Vbeta and 13 Jbeta primers. Generated by immunoSEQ multiplex PCR, the TCRdb table keeps only in-frame clones and is missing some. In the table there are 85,000 to 100,000 clones, 64% of which are singletons. The specimen sequenced was PBMCs. Receptor source: a man in his 60s in good health and CMV-seronegative.

The rearrangement joins TRBV4-2 to TRBJ2-3, with TRBD2 matching over 9 bases. V shed 1 base and J 4 bases; nucleotides not matched to a gene: 6. CDR1 and CDR2 (germline): LGHNA, YNFKEQ. CDR3 length equals 16 residues. The CDR3: CASSQARRGGPDTQYF. The CDR3 DNA reads as TGTGCCAGCAGCCAAGCGAGGCGGGGGGGCCCAGATACGCAGTATTTT.

This clone was detected once. The rearrangement joins TRBV7-8 to TRBJ1-1, with 7 bases lining up with TRBD1. V lost 4 bases and J lost 1; bases outside the gene matches: 15. Germline V lookup: CDR1 SGHVS, CDR2 FQNEAQ. This CDR3 region has 18 residues. The CDR3 reads CASSWIPSGGDRNTEAFF. The CDR3 DNA reads as TGTGCCAGCAGCTGGATTCCCTCAGGGGGAGACAGGAACACTGAAGCTTTCTTT.

This clone was detected a few times. The V call is TRBV28, the J call TRBJ1-4; TRBD1 aligns across 7 bases. The CDR3 extends over 15 amino acids. The germline V gene has CDR1 MDHEN and CDR2 SYDVKM. Unmatched junction bases numbered 3, after V lost 1 base and J lost 4 bases. The CDR3 sequence: CASSLSGTVNEKLFF. The CDR3 region has the DNA TGTGCCAGCAGTTTATCTGGGACAGTTAATGAAAAACTGTTTTTT.

V gene TRBV6-1 combines with J gene TRBJ2-7, with a tentative D call TRBD2 (6 bases). The CDR3 extends over 11 amino acids. Trimming pared 7 bases from V and 4 bases from J, leaving 8 bases between. The germline gives CDR1 MNHNS, CDR2 SASEGT. The CDR3, as DNA: TGTGCCAGCACCCGGGGGTACGAGCAGTACTTC. It yields the protein CASTRGYEQYF.

This chain connects TRBV6-5 to TRBJ1-3, with TRBD1 matching 9 bases. The CDR3 has 16 residues. The germline gives CDR1 MNHEY, CDR2 SVGAGI. V gave up 0 bases and J gave up 2 bases; unmatched junction bases: 2. The CDR3 loop is CASSYSDRGTGNTIYF. The CDR3 DNA reads TGTGCCAGCAGTTACTCTGACAGGGGGACTGGAAACACCATATATTTT.

This chain uses TRBV5-5 with TRBJ2-7; 7 nucleotides line up with TRBD1. The CDR3 runs to 15 residues. With V trimmed by 4 bases and J by 1 base, 8 bases remained unmatched. Germline V CDR1 and CDR2: SGHKS, YYEKEE (reference sequence). The CDR3 DNA reads as TGTGCCAGCAGCCGGGCCTGGGACAGTTCCTACGAGCAGTACTTC. Protein sequence: CASSRAWDSSYEQYF.

The chain combines TRBV13 with TRBJ2-1; a weak D match, TRBD1 (6 bases). Trimming removed 4 bases at V and 7 bases at J, with 20 bases between. This CDR3 spans 16 amino acids. The V gene's germline CDR1 is PRHDT and CDR2 FYEKMQ (reference sequence). CDR3: CASSSSTGLAGNEQFF. As DNA, the CDR3 is TGTGCCAGCAGCTCCAGCACAGGGCTAGCTGGTAATGAGCAGTTCTTC.

A word on this clone: A single base separates this from a much larger clone, so it may be a read error. Other DNA variants within this sample encode the same CDR3. The J gene is TRBJ1-1, the V gene TRBV6-1, with D hard to call. CDR1 is MNHNS, CDR2 SASEGT, per germline. This CDR3 contains 11 residues. Trimming stripped 8 bases from V and 0 bases from J, with 4 bases between. CDR3 DNA: TGTGCCAGCCAAATGAACACTGAAGCTTTCTTT. Protein product: CASQMNTEAFF.

This clone was found a few times. The V call is TRBV14, the J call TRBJ1-3, with a weak D call TRBD1 (5 bases). V lost 1 base to trimming and J lost 1 base, with 17 bases between them. The CDR3 covers 18 residues. Germline V gene data show CDR1 as SGHDN and CDR2 as FVKESK. CDR3 loop: CASSQVSSGVHSGNTIYF. CDR3 bases: TGTGCCAGCAGCCAAGTATCTTCGGGGGTTCATTCTGGAAACACCATATATTTT.

This chain links TRBV4-1 with TRBJ2-2; 9 bases match TRBD2. In germline, CDR1 is MGHRA, CDR2 YSYEKL. V shed 2 bases, J shed 4 bases, and the junction held 17 bases outside the gene matches. The CDR3 loop spans 20 amino acids. The CDR3 DNA follows: TGCGCCAGCAGCCAATCCCCAAACTTCGGCGGGAGGGGTGGCACCGGGGAGCTGTTTTTT. Translated, it gives CASSQSPNFGGRGGTGELFF.

This clone came up a few times. The rearrangement links TRBV7-9 to TRBJ2-3, with 8 bases matching TRBD2. The junction had 9 bases not matched to a gene; V was cut back by 4 bases and J by 0 bases. This CDR3 has 17 residues. Per germline, CDR1 SEHNR and CDR2 FQNEAQ (reference sequence). The CDR3 DNA follows: TGTGCCAGCAGCTCCAGTTGGAGCGGGGGTAGCACAGATACGCAGTATTTT. Its protein product is CASSSSWSGGSTDTQYF.

This chain joins TRBV5-1 and TRBJ1-1; no clear D. V was pared by 0 bases and J by 0 bases, with 6 bases between. This CDR3 spans 14 amino acids. Per germline, CDR1 SGHRS and CDR2 YFSETQ. The CDR3 reads CASSLGGLNTEAFF. The CDR3 nucleotides read TGCGCCAGCAGCTTGGGCGGTTTGAACACTGAAGCTTTCTTT.

The genes are TRBV27 and TRBJ1-5; D is unclear. The germline gives CDR1 MNHEY, CDR2 SMNVEV (reference sequence). The V gene lost 3 bases and the J gene lost 4 bases, with 4 bases spanning the gap. The CDR3 spans 12 residues. CDR3 DNA: TGTGCCAGCAGTTTTAAAAATCAGCCCCAGCATTTT. It yields the protein CASSFKNQPQHF.

This clone came up a few times. The chain uses TRBV28 and TRBJ2-1, with 9 nucleotides matching TRBD2. The V gene's germline CDR1 is MDHEN and CDR2 SYDVKM. J gave up 7 bases and V 7 bases, and 14 bases lay outside the gene matches. CDR3 size: 16 residues. The CDR3 spells CASKVGGGAPVNEQFF. In nucleotides, the CDR3 is TGTGCCAGCAAGGTAGGCGGGGGGGCCCCCGTGAATGAGCAGTTCTTC.

This sequence joins TRBV6-1 and TRBJ2-7; 7 positions agree with TRBD2. The CDR3 is 14 residues long. Germline CDR1 reads MNHNS; CDR2 reads SASEGT. V was clipped by 6 bases and J by 3 bases; unmatched bases: 8. DNA of the CDR3: TGTGCCAGCAGACGCCCGGGCGGGGGCTACGAGCAGTACTTC. It specifies CASRRPGGGYEQYF.

The CDR3 loop is CASRRGGDSYEQYF. The CDR3 region has the DNA TGTGCCAGCAGAAGGGGGGGCGACTCCTACGAGCAGTACTTC. The chain is built from TRBV7-8 and TRBJ2-5; tentative D call: TRBD2 (7 bases). The better agreement between TRBJ2-7 and the DNA end casts doubt on the J call. CDR1 and CDR2 from the germline V gene are SGHVS and FQNEAQ. The CDR3 has 14 residues.

The rearrangement uses TRBV4-2 and TRBJ1-2; TRBD1 matches at 8 bases. V lost 0 bases, J lost 4 bases, and 10 bases stayed unmatched. Per the germline V gene, CDR1 is LGHNA and CDR2 is YNFKEQ. CDR3 size: 17 residues. The CDR3 nucleotides are TGTGCCAGCAGCCAAGATGAGGCAGGGGGCGCGATCTATGGCTACACCTTC. This gives the protein CASSQDEAGGAIYGYTF.